These T cell receptor beta chains were read from a single sample in a study of shared clonotypes between healthy human individuals. The assay was immunoSEQ multiplex PCR, and TCRdb's table has in-frame clones only and misses some. There are some 580,000 clones in the sample; more than 95% occur only once, and around 0.058% lies in the top ten. Specimen: naive CD4+ T cells sorted from blood. The receptors originated from a woman in her 30s in good health. CDR3s include the opening cysteine and the closing phenylalanine or tryptophan. A D gene is named only where the DNA matches it firmly. Where a row states a size, it is once, few, many or the class of an expanded clone; other rows omit it.

d_call	clone_size	v_call	j_call	cdr3_aa	cdr3_nt
-	once	TRBV29-1	TRBJ1-1	CSTLPYLGNTEAFF	TGCAGCACCCTCCCCTACCTGGGGAACACTGAAGCTTTCTTT
TRBD1	-	TRBV18	TRBJ1-2	CASSKPGQSSPSGFGYTF	TGTGCCAGCTCGAAACCGGGACAGTCTTCCCCCTCGGGCTTTGGCTACACCTTC
-	-	TRBV11-3	TRBJ1-1	CASSFPTEAFF	TGTGCCAGCAGCTTCCCCACTGAAGCTTTCTTT
-	-	TRBV7-9	TRBJ1-1	CASSFRVEAFF	TGTGCCAGCAGCTTTCGAGTGGAAGCTTTCTTT
-	once	TRBV7-8	TRBJ2-1	CASSLDNSYNEQFF	TGTGCCAGCAGCTTAGATAATTCCTACAATGAGCAGTTCTTC
-	-	TRBV19	TRBJ2-7	CASSTSVEEQYF	TGTGCCAGTAGTACGTCTGTGGAAGAGCAGTACTTC
-	-	TRBV5-1	TRBJ2-5	CASSRGQETQYF	TGCGCCAGCAGCCGGGGGCAAGAGACCCAGTACTTC
TRBD1	-	TRBV9	TRBJ2-1	CASSVRPDRVNEQFF	TGTGCCAGCAGCGTCCGTCCGGACAGGGTAAATGAGCAGTTCTTC
-	-	TRBV5-7	TRBJ2-6	CASTRCCVQSRANVLTF	TGTGCCAGCACACGCTGTTGCGTACAAAGTCGGGCCAACGTCCTGACTTTC
TRBD2	-	TRBV5-4	TRBJ2-7	CASSQTSGRAYEQYF	TGTGCCAGCAGCCAGACTAGCGGGAGGGCCTACGAGCAGTACTTC
-	once	TRBV6-1	TRBJ1-1	CASSEFLAEAFF	TGTGCCAGCAGTGAATTTTTGGCTGAAGCTTTCTTT
-	-	TRBV7-4	TRBJ2-1	CASSSRGPIYNEQFF	TGTGCCAGCAGCTCGCGGGGACCCATATACAATGAGCAGTTCTTC
-	once	TRBV5-1	TRBJ2-3	CASSLPGPISTDTQYF	TGCGCCAGCAGCTTGCCAGGGCCAATTTCCACAGATACGCAGTATTTT
TRBD2	-	TRBV5-1	TRBJ2-7	CASSDTLMAGVSYEQYF	TGCGCCAGCAGCGATACTTTGATGGCGGGAGTTTCCTACGAGCAGTACTTC
TRBD1	-	TRBV7-6	TRBJ1-4	CASSEQGFNEKLFF	TGTGCCAGCAGCGAACAGGGGTTTAATGAAAAACTGTTTTTT
-	-	TRBV10-3	TRBJ1-2	CAISESGGLYGYTF	TGTGCCATCAGTGAGAGTGGGGGGCTCTATGGCTACACCTTC
TRBD1	-	TRBV28	TRBJ2-5	CASESWGQGQETQYF	TGTGCCAGTGAATCCTGGGGACAGGGGCAAGAGACCCAGTACTTC
TRBD2	-	TRBV6-6	TRBJ2-7	CASSYSLAGRYEQYF	TGTGCCAGCAGTTACTCGCTAGCGGGGAGATACGAGCAGTACTTC
TRBD1	-	TRBV2	TRBJ1-5	CASTRDRGEMSNQPQHF	TGTGCCAGCACCCGGGACAGGGGCGAGATGAGCAATCAGCCCCAGCATTTT
TRBD2	once	TRBV2	TRBJ2-1	CARQTGTSGRAYEQFF	TGTGCCAGGCAAACGGGGACTAGCGGGAGGGCATATGAGCAGTTCTTC
-	-	TRBV27	TRBJ1-5	CASSPYWGGDFSSNQPQHF	TGTGCCAGCAGTCCCTACTGGGGGGGGGATTTTAGTAGCAATCAGCCCCAGCATTTT
-	-	TRBV7-9	TRBJ1-4	CASSLNRGATNEKLFF	TGTGCCAGCAGCTTGAATAGGGGGGCAACTAATGAAAAACTGTTTTTT
TRBD2	-	TRBV19	TRBJ2-1	CASGTSGTNYNEQFF	TGTGCCAGCGGGACTAGCGGGACCAACTACAATGAGCAGTTCTTC
-	-	TRBV4-1	TRBJ1-3	CASSPTPRGSRNTIYF	TGCGCCAGCAGCCCGACTCCCAGGGGCTCTAGAAACACCATATATTTT
-	-	TRBV27	TRBJ2-7	CASSLSRSHEQYF	TGTGCCAGCAGTTTATCCAGATCTCACGAGCAGTACTTC
-	-	TRBV27	TRBJ2-4	CASRSLELAKNIQYF	TGTGCCAGCAGATCTTTAGAGTTAGCCAAAAACATTCAGTACTTC
TRBD1	once	TRBV2	TRBJ1-3	CASGQTGTGWSGGNTIYF	TGTGCCAGCGGACAAACCGGGACAGGGTGGTCGGGCGGAAACACCATATATTTT
TRBD2	-	TRBV28	TRBJ2-1	CASRGAGEGGNEQFF	TGTGCCAGCAGGGGAGCGGGAGAGGGCGGGAATGAGCAGTTCTTC
-	-	TRBV5-1	TRBJ2-2	CASSSGTGELFF	TGCGCCAGCAGCTCGGGCACCGGGGAGCTGTTTTTT
-	-	TRBV7-9	TRBJ1-5	CASSLAGGNQPQHF	TGTGCCAGCAGCTTAGCTGGGGGCAATCAGCCCCAGCATTTT
TRBD1	-	TRBV5-1	TRBJ1-4	CASSSFSDRADGKLFF	TGCGCCAGCAGCTCTTTCTCCGACAGGGCTGACGGAAAACTGTTTTTT
TRBD1	-	TRBV28	TRBJ2-1	CASSTGGGLLSNEQFF	TGTGCCAGCAGTACAGGGGGAGGTCTATTATCCAATGAGCAGTTCTTC
-	-	TRBV2	TRBJ2-5	CANQYIQETQYF	TGTGCCAACCAGTATATTCAAGAGACCCAGTACTTC